A single sample gave rise to the 21 T cell receptor beta chains below, sequenced in a study of technical replicates of blood from a handful of donors. Measured with immunoSEQ multiplex PCR; TCRdb has only the in-frame clones, and not every one. The top ten hold approximately 0.38% of the sample, which has approximately 70,000 clones, roughly nine tenths seen once. The specimen was T cells isolated from PBMCs. Source of these receptors: a human donor in good health.

The J gene is TRBJ2-7, the V gene TRBV6-1, with 9 bases lining up with TRBD1. The junction had 10 bases not matched to a gene; V was cut back by 7 bases and J by 6 bases. Germline CDR1 and CDR2: MNHNS and SASEGT. The CDR3 loop spans 14 amino acids. CDR3 DNA: TGTGCCAGCACCCTCCGGGACAGGGCAGCCGAGCAGTACTTC. Translation gives CASTLRDRAAEQYF.

The gene calls are TRBV18 and TRBJ1-1, with no clear D. The CDR3 length is 13 residues. Germline V gene data show CDR1 as KGHSH and CDR2 as LQKENI. Trimming removed 0 bases at V and 11 bases at J, with 13 bases between. This chain's CDR3 is CASSPPEGMAAFF. Here the CDR3 DNA reads TGTGCCAGCTCACCACCCGAGGGTATGGCGGCTTTCTTT.

The chain combines TRBV30 with TRBJ1-1, with 7 bases aligning to TRBD1. The CDR3 is 14 residues long. Losses at the gene ends were 2 bases for V and 0 bases for J; bases not matched to a gene: 3. The germline gives CDR1 GTSNPN, CDR2 SVGIG (reference sequence). The CDR3 nucleotides are TGTGCCTGGAGTATGGGGACAGTGAACACTGAAGCTTTCTTT. Its protein product is CAWSMGTVNTEAFF.

This clone was counted a single time. The chain recombines TRBV30 with TRBJ2-7, with a tentative D call TRBD1 (6 bases). The CDR3 has 12 amino acids. CDR1 GTSNPN and CDR2 SVGIG come from the germline V gene (reference sequence). Trimming pared 8 bases from V and 0 bases from J, leaving 11 bases between. The CDR3 DNA is TGTGCCCGGGACACCGACTCCTACGAGCAGTACTTC. As protein: CARDTDSYEQYF.

CDR3 protein: CASSFSSPNEQFF. The CDR3 DNA follows: TGTGCCAGCAGCTTCTCTAGCCCCAATGAGCAGTTCTTC. The rearrangement links TRBV5-6 to TRBJ2-1; TRBD2 might be the D (5 bases). Trimming stripped 2 bases from V and 6 bases from J, with 9 bases between. Germline CDR1 and CDR2: SGHDT and YYEEEE. The CDR3 runs to 13 residues. Full variable domain (remainder filled in from reference TRBV5-6 and TRBJ2-1): DAGVTQSPTHLIKTRGQQVTLRCSPKSGHDTVSWYQQALGQGPQFIFQYYEEEERQRGNFPDRFSGHQFPNYSSELNVNALLLGDSALYLCASSFSSPNEQFFGPGTRLTVL.

The rearrangement uses TRBV5-1 and TRBJ1-2; D remains unclear. This CDR3 has 12 amino acids. The germline V and J ends were trimmed by 5 bases and 4 bases, with 9 bases remaining between them. Germline V gene lookup returns CDR1 SGHRS and CDR2 YFSETQ. As DNA, the CDR3 is TGCGCCAGCAGTCACGGACTCTATGGCTACACCTTC. This gives the protein CASSHGLYGYTF.

The CDR3, as DNA: TGTGCCAGCCGGAGCGGGAGGGCCGGGGAGCTGTTTTTT. Translating it yields CASRSGRAGELFF. The chain recombines TRBV9 with TRBJ2-2; 10 bases are shared with TRBD2. Germline lookup yields CDR1 SGDLS and CDR2 YYNGEE. CDR3 length equals 13 residues. After removal of 7 bases from V and 6 bases from J, the junction contained 3 bases not matched to a gene.

The gene calls are TRBV6-5 and TRBJ2-5, with TRBD2 matching 11 bases. The CDR3 extends over 15 amino acids. With 2 bases clipped from V and 2 bases from J, the junction kept 1 base outside the gene matches. Germline loops: CDR1 MNHEY, CDR2 SVGAGI. The CDR3 spells CASSYVAGGQETQYF. As DNA, the CDR3 is TGTGCCAGCAGTTACGTAGCGGGAGGGCAAGAGACCCAGTACTTC.

The rearrangement joins TRBV5-6 to TRBJ1-5; no reliable D call. Trimming removed 1 base from V and 5 bases from J, with 13 bases in between. The CDR3 sequence is 15 residues long. The V gene's germline CDR1 is SGHDT and CDR2 YYEEEE. CDR3 region: CASSLTGEGYQPQHF. The CDR3 nucleotides read TGTGCCAGCAGCTTGACGGGCGAGGGTTATCAGCCCCAGCATTTT.

The sample holds a few counts of this clone. V and J are TRBV30 and TRBJ1-1; 9 bases agree with TRBD1. The CDR3 has 18 amino acids. V trimming: 5 bases; J trimming: 1 base; junction bases outside the gene matches: 17. Germline CDR1 and CDR2: GTSNPN and SVGIG (reference sequence). CDR3 coding DNA: TGTGCCTGGTCCAGGGGCTTGGGACAGGGATATTCGAACACTGAAGCTTTCTTT. Translated, it gives CAWSRGLGQGYSNTEAFF. Full variable domain (outside the CDR3, taken from reference TRBV30 and TRBJ1-1): SQTIHQWPATLVQPVGSPLSLECTVEGTSNPNLYWYRQAAGRGLQLLFYSVGIGQISSEVPQNLSASRPQDRQFILSSKKLLLSDSGFYLCAWSRGLGQGYSNTEAFFGQGTRLTVV.

The table lists this clone with a count of one. The chain links TRBV5-1 to TRBJ2-5; the D gene is possibly TRBD2 (6 bases). V shed 3 bases and J shed 0 bases, with 9 bases lying between them. The V gene's germline CDR1 is SGHRS and CDR2 YFSETQ. The CDR3 is 14 residues long. The CDR3, as DNA: TGCGCCAGCAGCTGGGGGGACTACCAAGAGACCCAGTACTTC. Protein product: CASSWGDYQETQYF.

The chain recombines TRBV10-3 with TRBJ1-1; D uncertain. The CDR3 loop spans 13 amino acids. V shed 7 bases and J shed 5 bases, with 14 bases lying between them. Germline-derived CDR1 and CDR2 are ENHRY and SYGVKD. The CDR3 region has the DNA TGTGCCATCATGATGAGGGAGGGTACTGAAGCTTTCTTT. It yields the protein CAIMMREGTEAFF.

This chain joins TRBV6-5 and TRBJ1-1, with 10 bases aligning to TRBD1. The CDR3 loop spans 15 amino acids. V shed 6 bases and J 7 bases; nucleotides not matched to a gene: 11. CDR1 is MNHEY and CDR2 is SVGAGI in the germline V gene. Written as DNA, the CDR3 is TGTGCCAGCAGAAAGGGGCTGACAGGGGGCAATGAAGCTTTCTTT. It specifies CASRKGLTGGNEAFF.

This clone came up once. The V gene is TRBV7-9, the J gene TRBJ2-3, with D perhaps TRBD1 (5 bases). Germline V lookup: CDR1 SEHNR, CDR2 FQNEAQ (reference sequence). This CDR3 has 15 residues. V was trimmed by 3 bases and J by 6 bases, leaving 16 bases between them. The CDR3 region has the DNA TGTGCCAGCAGCTTGGAAGGGGCGCACATCGATACGCAGTATTTT. Translated: CASSLEGAHIDTQYF.

The genes are TRBV9 and TRBJ2-7; D remains unclear. The V end was cut by 4 bases, the J end by 0 bases, with 11 bases between. CDR1 and CDR2 from the germline V gene are SGDLS and YYNGEE. The CDR3 extends over 14 amino acids. As DNA, the CDR3 is TGTGCCAGCAGCCCATCTCCTAACTCCTACGAGCAGTACTTC. Translated, it gives CASSPSPNSYEQYF. Full variable domain (rest looked up from reference TRBV9 and TRBJ2-7): DSGVTQTPKHLITATGQRVTLRCSPRSGDLSVYWYQQSLDQGLQFLIQYYNGEERAKGNILERFSAQQFPDLHSELNLSSLELGDSALYFCASSPSPNSYEQYFGPGTRLTVT.

The gene calls are TRBV9 and TRBJ1-1; tentative D call: TRBD1 (6 bases). V lost 0 bases, J lost 6 bases, and 9 bases lay in between. Germline V gene lookup returns CDR1 SGDLS and CDR2 YYNGEE. There are 13 residues in the CDR3. CDR3 coding DNA: TGTGCCAGCAGCGTAGCTGGGGGCCCTGAAGCTTTCTTT. Translated, it gives CASSVAGGPEAFF.

The V and J genes are TRBV7-3 and TRBJ2-1; 12 bases fit TRBD2. Per the germline V gene, CDR1 is SGHTA and CDR2 is FQGTGA. With V trimmed by 6 bases and J by 8 bases, 5 bases remained unmatched. The CDR3 extends over 14 amino acids. The CDR3 loop reads CASRASGREDEQFF. The CDR3 coding sequence is TGTGCCAGCAGGGCTAGCGGGAGGGAAGATGAGCAGTTCTTC.

V gene TRBV28 combines with J gene TRBJ2-5, with TRBD1 matching 7 bases. Germline V gene data show CDR1 as MDHEN and CDR2 as SYDVKM. J gave up 2 bases and V 3 bases, and 9 bases lay outside the gene matches. The CDR3 loop spans 16 amino acids. The CDR3 loop reads CASSLPLTGRQETQYF. The CDR3, as DNA: TGTGCCAGCAGTTTGCCCCTGACAGGGCGACAAGAGACCCAGTACTTC.

This clone was observed a handful of times. The sample holds other DNA sequences that translate to the same CDR3. V and J are TRBV19 and TRBJ2-2; the D gene is possibly TRBD1 (6 bases). The CDR3 runs to 15 residues. Germline-derived CDR1 and CDR2 are LNHDA and SQIVND (reference sequence). The ends were cut back, 4 bases at V and 7 bases at J, with 16 bases in the middle. The CDR3 region has the DNA TGTGCCAGTAGTACGGAACAGGGAGAAAGCGGGGAGCTGTTTTTT. Its protein product is CASSTEQGESGELFF.

V usage is TRBV18 and J usage is TRBJ1-5, with D uncertain. Trimming left V 3 bases short and J 2 bases short, with 8 bases between. There are 14 residues in the CDR3. Germline-derived CDR1 and CDR2 are KGHSH and LQKENI. CDR3 region: CASSPPGGNQPQHF. CDR3 nucleotides: TGTGCCAGCTCACCCCCGGGTGGCAATCAGCCCCAGCATTTT.

This clone was detected once. V is TRBV29-1 and J is TRBJ2-1; possible D gene TRBD1, 5 bases. V shed 6 bases and J shed 5 bases, with 11 bases lying between them. Germline lookup yields CDR1 SQVTM and CDR2 ANQGSEA. The CDR3 spans 12 residues. The CDR3 protein is CSVDDSDNEQFF. CDR3 DNA: TGCAGCGTGGACGACAGCGACAATGAGCAGTTCTTC.